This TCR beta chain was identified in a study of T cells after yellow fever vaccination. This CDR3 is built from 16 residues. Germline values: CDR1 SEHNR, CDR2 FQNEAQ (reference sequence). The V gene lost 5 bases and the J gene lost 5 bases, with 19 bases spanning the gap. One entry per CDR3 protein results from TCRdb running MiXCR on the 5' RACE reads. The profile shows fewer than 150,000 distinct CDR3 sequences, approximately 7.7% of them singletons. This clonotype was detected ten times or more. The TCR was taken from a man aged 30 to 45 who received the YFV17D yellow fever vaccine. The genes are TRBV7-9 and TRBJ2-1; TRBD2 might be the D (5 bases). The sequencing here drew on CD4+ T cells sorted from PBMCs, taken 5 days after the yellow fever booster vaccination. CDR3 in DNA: TGTGCCAGCAGCGACTGGGAGCGAATGACTAACAATGAGCAGTTCTTC. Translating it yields CASSDWERMTNNEQFF.